Presented here are 18 T cell receptor beta chains from one specimen sequenced in a study of Graves' ophthalmopathy and Graves' hyperthyroidism. Amplification from RNA transcripts yielded the TCR beta CDR3 regions. The first-round RT-PCR employed HTBI primers together with the Qiagen OneStep RT-PCR kit. A multiplex PCR was then performed as the second round. TCRdb recomputed calls from the multiplex PCR reads with MiXCR, one row per CDR3 protein. The repertoire includes 650,000 to 900,000 distinct CDR3 sequences, 40% of them detected once, and about 40% sits in the top ten. The specimen sequenced was peripheral blood. The receptors here all came from an adult man with Graves' ophthalmopathy.

The chain joins TRBV10-3 to TRBJ2-3; 11 bases line up with TRBD2. There are 16 residues in the CDR3. The ends lost 6 bases at V and 1 base at J; junction bases unmatched: 6. The germline V gene has CDR1 ENHRY and CDR2 SYGVKD. CDR3 bases: TGTGCCATCAGCCCCTCGACTAGCGGGGGCACAGATACGCAGTATTTT. Residues: CAISPSTSGGTDTQYF.

This sequence joins TRBV7-2 and TRBJ1-6; no clear D. Trimming took off 1 base at V and 9 bases at J, with 13 bases between the two ends. The CDR3 extends over 15 amino acids. CDR1 SGHTA and CDR2 FQGNSA come from the germline V gene. The CDR3 protein is CASSLVRGIGSPLHF. CDR3 nucleotide sequence: TGTGCCAGCAGCTTAGTCCGGGGTATCGGTTCACCCCTCCACTTT.

The rearrangement joins TRBV15 to TRBJ1-1, with 7 bases lining up with TRBD1. V gave up 10 bases and J gave up 8 bases; unmatched junction bases: 10. In germline, CDR1 is LNHNV, CDR2 YYDKDF (reference sequence). The CDR3 has 12 residues. Written as DNA, the CDR3 is TGTGCCAGCAGTCAAGACAGGGCGGAAGCTTTCTTT. It codes for CASSQDRAEAFF.

This clonotype appeared a single time. In this CDR3 the conserved last residue, phenylalanine or tryptophan, is missing, so a read error is likely. CDR3 bases: TGTGCCAGCAGCGTAGGTCCAGCTAGCGGGGGCTATGGAGAGACCCAGTACGTC. It is translated as CASSVGPASGGYGETQYV. The J gene is TRBJ2-5, the V gene TRBV9, with 10 positions matching TRBD2. The CDR3 runs 18 residues. J lost 4 bases, V lost 0 bases, and 12 bases had no gene match. Germline-derived CDR1 and CDR2 are SGDLS and YYNGEE.

This chain joins TRBV6-1 and TRBJ2-7; D gene ambiguous. Germline loops: CDR1 MNHNS, CDR2 SASEGT. The V and J ends lost 6 bases and 2 bases respectively, with 14 bases between them. The CDR3 covers 14 residues. Here the CDR3 DNA reads TGTGCCAGCAGCCCCGGGTTGTTCACCTACGAGCAGTACTTC. Translated, it gives CASSPGLFTYEQYF.

The chain links TRBV7-3 to TRBJ1-1, with D possibly matching TRBD1 (5 bases). This CDR3 has 14 residues. The germline gives CDR1 SGHTA, CDR2 FQGTGA. The V gene lost 5 bases and the J gene lost 4 bases, with 14 bases spanning the gap. The CDR3 loop reads CASSIYRDGTEAFF. CDR3 coding DNA: TGTGCCAGCAGCATCTACCGGGACGGCACTGAAGCTTTCTTT. Full variable domain (remainder filled in from reference TRBV7-3 and TRBJ1-1): GAGVSQTPSNKVTEKGKYVELRCDPISGHTALYWYRQSLGQGPEFLIYFQGTGAADDSGLPNDRFFAVRPEGSVSTLKIQRTERGDSAVYLCASSIYRDGTEAFFGQGTRLTVV.

A note on this clonotype: This could be a read error, since a much larger clone is one nucleotide away. Given the absence of the conserved phenylalanine or tryptophan at the CDR3 end, a read error is likely. This rearrangement joins TRBV29-1 to TRBJ2-2, with 12 bases that match TRBD2. The CDR3 runs 13 residues. J lost 9 bases, V lost 7 bases, and 6 bases had no gene match. Germline V gives CDR1 SQVTM, CDR2 ANQGSEA. CDR3 protein: CSGLAGEGWELFC. The CDR3 nucleotides are TGCAGCGGACTAGCGGGAGAAGGTTGGGAGCTGTTTTGT.

The table lists this clonotype with many counts. The V gene is TRBV7-6, the J gene TRBJ2-7; D unclear. Trimming took 3 bases from V and 3 from J, leaving 9 bases between them. Germline values: CDR1 SGHVS, CDR2 FNYEAQ. CDR3 length equals 13 residues. Here the CDR3 reads CASSFSEVYEQYF. CDR3 sequence (DNA): TGTGCCAGCAGCTTCTCAGAGGTCTACGAGCAGTACTTC. The entire variable domain, with the rest obtained from reference TRBV7-6 and TRBJ2-7, is as follows: GAGVSQSPRYKVTKRGQDVALRCDPISGHVSLYWYRQALGQGPEFLTYFNYEAQQDKSGLPNDRFSAERPEGSISTLTIQRTEQRDSAMYRCASSFSEVYEQYFGPGTRLTVT.

The gene calls are TRBV5-1 and TRBJ2-7; weak D call: TRBD1 (6 bases). CDR1 SGHRS and CDR2 YFSETQ come from the germline V gene. The length of the CDR3 is 15 residues. The V end lost 5 bases, the J end lost 3 bases, and 18 bases lay between the germline ends. The CDR3 is CASREGTRLYYEQYF. CDR3 coding DNA: TGCGCCAGCAGGGAAGGGACAAGACTATACTACGAGCAGTACTTC.

The chain is built from TRBV25-1 and TRBJ2-2; D not resolved. The CDR3 length is 13 residues. V dropped 5 bases and J dropped 7 bases, with 11 bases sitting between them. CDR1 MGHDK and CDR2 SYGVNS come from the germline V gene. As DNA, the CDR3 is TGTGCCAGCAGTCCATATAATCACGGGGAGCTGTTTTTT. This gives the protein CASSPYNHGELFF.

This clonotype showed up just once. This chain uses TRBV19 with TRBJ2-5, with D possibly TRBD2 on 6 matching bases. CDR1 and CDR2 from the germline V gene are LNHDA and SQIVND (reference sequence). There are 13 residues in the CDR3. The germline V and J ends were trimmed by 3 bases and 5 bases, with 10 bases remaining between them. The CDR3 sequence is CASSIGRSETQYF. DNA for the CDR3: TGTGCCAGTAGTATTGGGAGGTCGGAGACCCAGTACTTC.

In the case of this clonotype: Compared with germline, one end of the junction differs, possibly owing to a read error. The chain couples TRBV12-3 or TRBV12-4 to TRBJ2-5; TRBD1 might be the D (5 bases). There are 14 residues in the CDR3. CDR3: CASSLAQGTETQCF. CDR3 nucleotides: TGTGCCAGCAGTTTAGCGCAGGGAACGGAGACCCAGTGCTTC.

Ten or more counts support this clonotype. The chain has TRBV7-7 and TRBJ2-5; D uncertain. Trimming removed 5 bases from V and 0 bases from J, with 13 bases in between. The CDR3 sequence is 15 residues long. The germline CDR1 and CDR2 sequences are SSHAT and FNYEAQ (reference sequence). The CDR3 loop reads CASSKDAQNQETQYF. The CDR3 DNA reads as TGTGCCAGCAGCAAGGACGCCCAGAACCAAGAGACCCAGTACTTC.

The J gene is TRBJ2-5, the V gene TRBV20-1; D is possibly TRBD1 (5 bases). Trimming took 0 bases from V and 5 from J, leaving 16 bases between them. Germline CDR1 reads DFQATT; CDR2 reads SNEGSKA (reference sequence). The CDR3 spans 15 residues. The CDR3 DNA follows: TGCAGTGCTAGAGACCCCGTTCAGGGTATGGAGACCCAGTACTTC. This gives the protein CSARDPVQGMETQYF.

This clonotype was seen ten or more times. CDR3 region: CASSQDRVGNTEAFF. CDR3 coding DNA: TGTGCCAGCAGCCAAGACAGGGTGGGCAACACTGAAGCTTTCTTT. The chain has TRBV4-2 and TRBJ1-1; maybe TRBD1 (5 bases). This CDR3 has 15 residues. Trimming took 0 bases from V and 2 from J, leaving 10 bases between them. CDR1 and CDR2 from the germline V gene are LGHNA and YNFKEQ.

This clonotype showed up many times. V is TRBV20-1 and J is TRBJ1-4; D is perhaps TRBD1 (5 bases). CDR1 and CDR2 from the germline V gene are DFQATT and SNEGSKA (reference sequence). The CDR3 loop spans 14 amino acids. Trimming took off 6 bases at V and 10 bases at J, with 21 bases between the two ends. The CDR3 nucleotides are TGCAGTGCCTCATCCGGTATCATTCAGGGAAAACTGTTTTTT. It specifies CSASSGIIQGKLFF.

The sample holds a few counts of this clonotype. The chain recombines TRBV9 with TRBJ1-6; D is ambiguous. CDR1 and CDR2 (germline): SGDLS, YYNGEE. There are 14 residues in the CDR3. V was clipped by 4 bases and J by 5 bases, with 10 bases between them. In DNA form, the CDR3 reads TGTGCCAGCAGCCAGTGGGGTGATAATTCACCCCTCCACTTT. Translating it yields CASSQWGDNSPLHF.

This chain connects TRBV7-9 to TRBJ2-2; D may match TRBD1 or TRBD2 (5 bases each). Per the germline V gene, CDR1 is SEHNR and CDR2 is FQNEAQ (reference sequence). Trimming removed 7 bases from V and 6 bases from J, with 18 bases in between. The CDR3 loop spans 15 amino acids. DNA for the CDR3: TGTGCCAGCACCCCGGGACCAGTAGGATCCGGGGAGCTGTTTTTT. Translating it yields CASTPGPVGSGELFF.